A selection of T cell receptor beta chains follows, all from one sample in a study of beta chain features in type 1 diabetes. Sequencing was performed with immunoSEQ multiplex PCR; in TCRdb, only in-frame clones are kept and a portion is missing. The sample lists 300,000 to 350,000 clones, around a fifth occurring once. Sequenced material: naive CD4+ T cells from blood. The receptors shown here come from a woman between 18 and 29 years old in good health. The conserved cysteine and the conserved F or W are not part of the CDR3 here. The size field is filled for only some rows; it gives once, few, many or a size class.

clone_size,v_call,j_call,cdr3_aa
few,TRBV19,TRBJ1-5,ASSIGRRFNQPQH
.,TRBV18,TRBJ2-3,ASSPLSTDTQY
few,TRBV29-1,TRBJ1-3,SVEVLFGNTIY
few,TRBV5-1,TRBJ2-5,ASSLEVVRTGEETQY
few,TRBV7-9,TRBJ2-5,ASSSGQAAGETQY
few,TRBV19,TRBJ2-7,ASSIRGLPSEQY
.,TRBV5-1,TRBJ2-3,ASSPGTGPGDTQY
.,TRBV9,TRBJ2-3,ASSGSGRGDTQY
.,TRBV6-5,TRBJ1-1,ASSPRQFTEAF
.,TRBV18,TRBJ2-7,ASSLTGRYEQY
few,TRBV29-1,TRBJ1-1,SVGQGGDTEAF
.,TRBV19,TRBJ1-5,ASSEDRGQPQH
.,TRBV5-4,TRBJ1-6,ASSSTGISSPLH
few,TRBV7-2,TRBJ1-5,ASSLSTNQPQH
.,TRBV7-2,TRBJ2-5,ASSLAGVQETQY
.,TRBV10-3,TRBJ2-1,ATRQGEYNEQF
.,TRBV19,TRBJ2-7,ASSSRGAGYEQY
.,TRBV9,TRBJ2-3,ASSSWTGWSTDTQY
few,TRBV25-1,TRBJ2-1,ASTLAGANEQF
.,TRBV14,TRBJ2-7,ASSQVKGQKYYEQY
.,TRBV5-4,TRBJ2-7,ASSFRQSLGEQY
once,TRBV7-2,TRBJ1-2,ASSLGSYGYT
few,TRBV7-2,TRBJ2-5,ASSFSGETQY
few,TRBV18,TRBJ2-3,ASSPPTSVDTQY
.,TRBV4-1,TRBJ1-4,ASSQGGQGKLF
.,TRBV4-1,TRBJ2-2,ASSQDWMGVDTGELF
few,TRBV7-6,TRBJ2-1,ASSLPAGNPSNEQF
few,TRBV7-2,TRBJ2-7,ASSLAPSGAYEQY
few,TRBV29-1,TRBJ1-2,SVSGNYGYT
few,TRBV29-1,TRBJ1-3,SVESPQNTIY
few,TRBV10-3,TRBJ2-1,AIREGGYNEQF
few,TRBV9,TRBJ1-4,ASSSTGWGEKLF
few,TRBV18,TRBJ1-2,ASSPLEGSNYGYT
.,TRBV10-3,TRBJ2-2,AISGGRNTGELF
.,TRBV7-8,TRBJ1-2,ASSWDRDGYT
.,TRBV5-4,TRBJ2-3,ASSSLQGSRTDTQY
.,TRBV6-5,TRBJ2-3,ASRRLAPSTDTQY
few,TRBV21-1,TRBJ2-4,ASTRRAALAKNIQY
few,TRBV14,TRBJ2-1,ASSPNYNEQF
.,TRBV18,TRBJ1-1,ASSPNRDTEAF
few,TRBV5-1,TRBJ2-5,ASSIAGAGETQY
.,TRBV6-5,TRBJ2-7,ASGGLRSYEQY
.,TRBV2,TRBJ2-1,ASSAGTSGAEQF
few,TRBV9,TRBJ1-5,ASSVGTGVGQPQH
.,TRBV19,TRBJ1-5,ATKGHNNQPQH
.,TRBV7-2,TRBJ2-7,ASSPAGVSYEQY
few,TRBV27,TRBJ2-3,ASSRQGTDTQY
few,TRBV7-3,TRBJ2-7,ASSLTWYRDRASFEQY
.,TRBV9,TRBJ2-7,ASSVDTSGEQY
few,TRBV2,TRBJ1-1,ASSERGGNTEAF